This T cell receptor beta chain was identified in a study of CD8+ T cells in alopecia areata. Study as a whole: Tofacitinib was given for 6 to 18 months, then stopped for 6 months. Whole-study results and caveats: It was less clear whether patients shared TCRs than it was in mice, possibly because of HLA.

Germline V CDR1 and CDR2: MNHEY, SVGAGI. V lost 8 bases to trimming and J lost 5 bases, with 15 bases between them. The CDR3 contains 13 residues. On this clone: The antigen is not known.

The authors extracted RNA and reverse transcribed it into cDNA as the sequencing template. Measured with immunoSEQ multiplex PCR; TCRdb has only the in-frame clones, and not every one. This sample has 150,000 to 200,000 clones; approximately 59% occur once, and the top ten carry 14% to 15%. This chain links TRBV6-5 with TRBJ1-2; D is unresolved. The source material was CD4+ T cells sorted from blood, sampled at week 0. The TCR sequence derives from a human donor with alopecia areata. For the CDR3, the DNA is TGTGCCAGCGGAACTCCAGAGAATTATGGCTACACCTTC. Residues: CASGTPENYGYTF.